The subject of this entry is one T cell receptor beta chain. What it binds is not known. A single base separates this from a much larger clone, so it may be a read error. V was pared by 3 bases and J by 4 bases, with 10 bases between. The CDR3 is made up of 13 amino acids. In germline, CDR1 is SGHTA, CDR2 FQGNSA. Unpaired genes were suppressed by blocking oligonucleotides during a second nested PCR. MiXCR, run by TCRdb on the emulsion pairing reads, gives a single entry per CDR3 protein. This sample carries about 40,000 distinct CDR3 sequences, 35% to 50% of them seen once, and the ten largest clones take roughly 60%. This record comes from a study of T cell repertoires in breast cancer. The study's findings and limits: TCR overlap with tumor was approximately 8% in involved nodes and approximately 2% in tumor-free nodes.

The expanded emulsion RT-PCR method captured paired alpha and beta chains from CD8+ T cells. Specimen: CD8+ T cells. The source is a pool of human donors with breast cancer or a healthy control (not recorded which). This chain joins TRBV7-2 and TRBJ2-7; perhaps TRBD1 as D (6 bases). The CDR3 here is CASSFSRGYEQYF. The DNA of the CDR3 is TGTGCCAGCAGCTTTTCCAGGGGTTACGAGCAGTACTTC.